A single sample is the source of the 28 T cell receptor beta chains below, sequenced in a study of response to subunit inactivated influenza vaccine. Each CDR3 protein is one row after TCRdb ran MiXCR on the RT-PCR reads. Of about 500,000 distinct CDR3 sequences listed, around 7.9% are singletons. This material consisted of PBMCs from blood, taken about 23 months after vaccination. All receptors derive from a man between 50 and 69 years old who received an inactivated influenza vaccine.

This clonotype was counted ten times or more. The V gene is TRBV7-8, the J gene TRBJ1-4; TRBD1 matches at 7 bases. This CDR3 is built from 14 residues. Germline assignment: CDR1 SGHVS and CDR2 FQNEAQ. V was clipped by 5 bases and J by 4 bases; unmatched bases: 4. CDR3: CASSKTGSNEKLFF. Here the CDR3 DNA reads TGTGCCAGCAGCAAGACAGGGAGTAATGAAAAACTGTTTTTT. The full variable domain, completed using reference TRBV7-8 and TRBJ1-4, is GAGVSQSPRYKVAKRGQDVALRCDPISGHVSLFWYQQALGQGPEFLTYFQNEAQLDKSGLPSDRFFAERPEGSVSTLKIQRTQQEDSAVYLCASSKTGSNEKLFFGSGTQLSVL.

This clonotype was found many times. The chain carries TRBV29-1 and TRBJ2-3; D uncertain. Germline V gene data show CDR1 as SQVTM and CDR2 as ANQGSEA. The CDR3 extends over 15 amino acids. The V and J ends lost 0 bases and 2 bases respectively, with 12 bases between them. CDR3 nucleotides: TGCAGCGTTGAAGATTATGCCCTCCCCACAGATACGCAGTATTTT. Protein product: CSVEDYALPTDTQYF.

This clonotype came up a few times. The CDR3 nucleotides are TGTGCCAGCAGACGGACAGTCCAGTCATATGGCTACACCTTC. Residues: CASRRTVQSYGYTF. This chain joins TRBV27 and TRBJ1-2; D possibly corresponds to TRBD1 (6 bases). CDR1 and CDR2 from the germline V gene are MNHEY and SMNVEV (reference sequence). This CDR3 has 14 residues. The V gene lost 6 bases and the J gene lost 5 bases, with 16 bases spanning the gap.

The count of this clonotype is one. The CDR3 reads CSVGEDSRQPQHF. The CDR3 bases are TGCAGTGTGGGGGAGGACAGCCGTCAGCCCCAGCATTTT. The chain links TRBV20-1 to TRBJ1-5; possibly TRBD1 for D (6 bases). This CDR3 has 13 amino acids. V was cut by 7 bases and J by 6 bases, with 16 bases left in between. Germline loops: CDR1 DFQATT, CDR2 SNEGSKA (reference sequence).

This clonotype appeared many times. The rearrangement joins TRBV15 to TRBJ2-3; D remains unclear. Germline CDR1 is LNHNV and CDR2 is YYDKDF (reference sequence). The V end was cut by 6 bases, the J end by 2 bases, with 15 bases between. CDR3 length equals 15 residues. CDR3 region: CATRISPDLTDTQYF. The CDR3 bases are TGTGCCACCAGAATTTCCCCGGACCTCACAGATACGCAGTATTTT.

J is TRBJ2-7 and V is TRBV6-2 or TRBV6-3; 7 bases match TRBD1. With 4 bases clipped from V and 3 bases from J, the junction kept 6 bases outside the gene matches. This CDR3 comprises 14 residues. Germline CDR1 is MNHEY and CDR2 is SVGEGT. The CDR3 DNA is TGTGCCAGCAGTTCCTGGGGACAGCGCTACGAGCAGTACTTC. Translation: CASSSWGQRYEQYF.

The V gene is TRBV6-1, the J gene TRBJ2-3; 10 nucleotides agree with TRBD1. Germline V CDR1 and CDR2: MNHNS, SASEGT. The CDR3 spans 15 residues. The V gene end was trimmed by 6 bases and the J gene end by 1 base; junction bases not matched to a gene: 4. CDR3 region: CASRETGGRTDTQYF. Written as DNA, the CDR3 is TGTGCCAGCAGGGAGACAGGGGGCCGCACAGATACGCAGTATTTT.

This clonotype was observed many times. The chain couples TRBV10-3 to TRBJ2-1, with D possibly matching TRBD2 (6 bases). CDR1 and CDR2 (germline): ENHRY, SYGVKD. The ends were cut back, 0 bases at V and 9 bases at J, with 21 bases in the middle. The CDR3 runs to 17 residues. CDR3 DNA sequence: TGTGCCATCAGTGAGTCGATTGGTAGCGGAAGGGTTGGTGAGCAGTTCTTC. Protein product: CAISESIGSGRVGEQFF.

The CDR3 loop reads CSVSPTGVSQETQYF. CDR3 coding DNA: TGCAGCGTTTCGCCGACGGGCGTTAGCCAAGAGACCCAGTACTTC. The gene calls are TRBV29-1 and TRBJ2-5; D is undetermined. CDR1 is SQVTM and CDR2 is ANQGSEA in the germline V gene. Trimming stripped 5 bases from V and 1 base from J, with 17 bases between. The CDR3 sequence is 15 residues long.

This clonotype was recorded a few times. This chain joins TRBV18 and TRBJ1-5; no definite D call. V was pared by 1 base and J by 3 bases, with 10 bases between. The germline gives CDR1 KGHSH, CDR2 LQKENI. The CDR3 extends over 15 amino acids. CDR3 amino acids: CASSPQGTINQPQHF. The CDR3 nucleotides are TGTGCCAGCTCACCACAGGGTACCATCAATCAGCCCCAGCATTTT.

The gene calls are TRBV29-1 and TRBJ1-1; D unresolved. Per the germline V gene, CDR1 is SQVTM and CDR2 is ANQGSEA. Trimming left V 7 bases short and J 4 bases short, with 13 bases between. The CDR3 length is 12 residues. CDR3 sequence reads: CSAKALATEAFF. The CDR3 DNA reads TGCAGCGCCAAGGCATTGGCCACTGAAGCTTTCTTT.

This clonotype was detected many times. The CDR3 region is CSARTGGDYSNQPQHF. Here the CDR3 DNA reads TGCAGTGCTAGGACAGGGGGAGATTATAGCAATCAGCCCCAGCATTTT. The V and J genes are TRBV20-1 and TRBJ1-5; 9 bases agree with TRBD1. Per the germline V gene, CDR1 is DFQATT and CDR2 is SNEGSKA (reference sequence). The CDR3 has 16 amino acids. Trimming cost V 3 bases and J 0 bases; bases outside gene matches: 6.

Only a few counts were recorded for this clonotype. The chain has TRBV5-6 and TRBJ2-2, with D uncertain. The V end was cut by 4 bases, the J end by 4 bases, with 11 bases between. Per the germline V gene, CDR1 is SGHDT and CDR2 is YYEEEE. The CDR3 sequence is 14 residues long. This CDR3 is CASSPIGLTGELFF. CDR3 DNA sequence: TGTGCCAGCAGCCCCATCGGCCTCACCGGGGAGCTGTTTTTT.

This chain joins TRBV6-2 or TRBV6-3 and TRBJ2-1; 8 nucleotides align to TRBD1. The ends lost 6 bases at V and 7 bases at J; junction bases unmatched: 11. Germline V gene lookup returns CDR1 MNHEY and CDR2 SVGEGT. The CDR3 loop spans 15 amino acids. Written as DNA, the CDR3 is TGTGCCAGCAGCAACCTGCAGGGGGCGATTAATGAGCAGTTCTTC. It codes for CASSNLQGAINEQFF.

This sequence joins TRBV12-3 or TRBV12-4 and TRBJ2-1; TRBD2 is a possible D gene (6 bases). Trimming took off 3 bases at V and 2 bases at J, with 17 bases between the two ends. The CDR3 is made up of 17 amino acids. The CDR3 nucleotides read TGTGCCAGCAGTTTCTCCAATCTAGCGAGTACCTACAATGAGCAGTTCTTC. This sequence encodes CASSFSNLASTYNEQFF.

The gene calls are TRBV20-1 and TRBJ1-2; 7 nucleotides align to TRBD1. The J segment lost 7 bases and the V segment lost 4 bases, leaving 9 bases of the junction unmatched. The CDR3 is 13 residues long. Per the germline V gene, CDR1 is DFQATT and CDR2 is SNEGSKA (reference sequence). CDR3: CSATRTGWRGYTF. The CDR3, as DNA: TGCAGTGCTACCCGGACAGGTTGGCGTGGCTACACCTTC.

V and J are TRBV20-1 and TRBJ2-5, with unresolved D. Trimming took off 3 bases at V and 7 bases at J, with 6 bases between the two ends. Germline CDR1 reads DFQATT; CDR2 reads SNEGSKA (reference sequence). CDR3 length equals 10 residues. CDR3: CSASSMTQYF. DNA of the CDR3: TGCAGTGCTAGTTCTATGACCCAGTACTTC.

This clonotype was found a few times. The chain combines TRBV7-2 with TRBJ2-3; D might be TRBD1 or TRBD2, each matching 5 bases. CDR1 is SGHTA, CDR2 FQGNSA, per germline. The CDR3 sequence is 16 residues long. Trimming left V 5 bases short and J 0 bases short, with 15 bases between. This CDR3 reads CASSLLPGRSTDTQYF. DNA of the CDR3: TGTGCCAGCAGCCTTCTCCCGGGACGTAGCACAGATACGCAGTATTTT. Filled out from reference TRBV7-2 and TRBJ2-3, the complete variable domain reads GAGVSQSPSNKVTEKGKDVELRCDPISGHTALYWYRQSLGQGLEFLIYFQGNSAPDKSGLPSDRFSAERTGGSVSTLTIQRTQQEDSAVYLCASSLLPGRSTDTQYFGPGTRLTVL.

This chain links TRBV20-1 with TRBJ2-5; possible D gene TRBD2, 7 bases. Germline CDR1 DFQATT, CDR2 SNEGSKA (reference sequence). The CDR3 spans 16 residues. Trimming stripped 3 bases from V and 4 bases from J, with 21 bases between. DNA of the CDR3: TGCAGTGCTAGTTGGGGGGGCGGGAGCTGGGGAGAGACCCAGTACTTC. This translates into CSASWGGGSWGETQYF.

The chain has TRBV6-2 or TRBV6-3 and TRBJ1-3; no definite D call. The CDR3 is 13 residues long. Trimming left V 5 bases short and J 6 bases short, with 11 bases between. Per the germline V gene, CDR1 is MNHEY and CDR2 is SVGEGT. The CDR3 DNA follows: TGTGCCAGCAGTCTTGAAAGGCCAAACACCATATATTTT. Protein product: CASSLERPNTIYF.

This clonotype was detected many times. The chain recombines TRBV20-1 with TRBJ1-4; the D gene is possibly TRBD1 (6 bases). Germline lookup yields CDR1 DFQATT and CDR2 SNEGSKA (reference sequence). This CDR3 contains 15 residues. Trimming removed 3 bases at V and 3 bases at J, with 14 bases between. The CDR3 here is CSARSTGTANEKLFF. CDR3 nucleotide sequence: TGCAGTGCTAGGTCTACAGGGACGGCTAATGAAAAACTGTTTTTT.

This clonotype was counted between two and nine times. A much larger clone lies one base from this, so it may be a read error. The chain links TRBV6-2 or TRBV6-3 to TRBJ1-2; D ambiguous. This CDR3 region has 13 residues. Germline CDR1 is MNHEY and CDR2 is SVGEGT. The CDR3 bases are TGTGCCAACAGTTACGTCCGCCTAGGTGGCTACACCTTC. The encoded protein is CANSYVRLGGYTF.

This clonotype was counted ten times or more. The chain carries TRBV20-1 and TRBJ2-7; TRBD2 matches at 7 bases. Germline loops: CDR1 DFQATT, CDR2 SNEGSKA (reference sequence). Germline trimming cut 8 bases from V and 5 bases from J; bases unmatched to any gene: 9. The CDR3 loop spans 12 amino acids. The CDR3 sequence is CSTQRGLDEQYF. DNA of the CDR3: TGCAGTACTCAGCGGGGTTTGGACGAGCAGTACTTC.

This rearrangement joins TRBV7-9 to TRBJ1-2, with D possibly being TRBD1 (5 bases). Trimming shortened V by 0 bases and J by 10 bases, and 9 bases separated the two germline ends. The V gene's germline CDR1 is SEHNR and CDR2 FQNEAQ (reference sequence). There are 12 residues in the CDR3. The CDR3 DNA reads TGTGCCAGCAGCTTAGCCAGGGAGGACTACACCTTC. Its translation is CASSLAREDYTF.

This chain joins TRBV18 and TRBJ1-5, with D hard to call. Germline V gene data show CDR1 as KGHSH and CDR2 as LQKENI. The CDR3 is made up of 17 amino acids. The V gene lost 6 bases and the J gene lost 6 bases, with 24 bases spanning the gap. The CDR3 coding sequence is TGTGCCAGCTCCCCGGACGGGAATCGTCCTCTGGGTCAGCCCCAGCATTTT. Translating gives CASSPDGNRPLGQPQHF.

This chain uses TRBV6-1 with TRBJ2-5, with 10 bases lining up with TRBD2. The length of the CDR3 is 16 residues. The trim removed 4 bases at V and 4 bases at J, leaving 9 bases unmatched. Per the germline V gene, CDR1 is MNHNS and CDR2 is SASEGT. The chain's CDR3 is CASSGLPSGRGETQYF. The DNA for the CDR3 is TGTGCCAGCAGTGGACTTCCTAGCGGGAGAGGAGAGACCCAGTACTTC.

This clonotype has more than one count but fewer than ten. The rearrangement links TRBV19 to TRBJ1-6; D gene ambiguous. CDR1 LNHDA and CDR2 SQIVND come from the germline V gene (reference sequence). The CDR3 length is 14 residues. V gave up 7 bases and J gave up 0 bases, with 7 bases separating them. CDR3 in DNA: TGTGCCAGTATAGGGAGCTCCTATAATTCACCCCTCCACTTT. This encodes CASIGSSYNSPLHF.

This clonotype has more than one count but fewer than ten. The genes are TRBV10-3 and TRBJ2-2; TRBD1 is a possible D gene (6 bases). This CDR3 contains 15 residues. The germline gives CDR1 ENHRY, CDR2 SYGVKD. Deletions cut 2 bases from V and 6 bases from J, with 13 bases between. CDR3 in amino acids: CAISELDSGPGELFF. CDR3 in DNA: TGTGCCATCAGTGAGCTGGACAGTGGTCCCGGGGAGCTGTTTTTT.